The sequence of this T cell receptor (beta chain) was determined in a study of cytomegalovirus exposure and HLA in healthy donors (dated by TCRdb to the late 2010s). Looking at the study overall: According to an earlier analysis of 587 of the donors, 150 million to 200 million T cells yielded 90 million to 140 million unique TCR beta sequences and more than 250 Gb of sequence data. About 300 gigabases of sequencing data and 78 million or so unique TCR sequences were included in an early release covering several hundred HLA-typed donors. Of the 300 to 450 genotyped donors, roughly 85% fell in the genetic ancestry cluster associated with self-reported Caucasian donors. The study aimed to test whether cataloging public T cell receptors could reveal signatures of past pathogen exposure. The T cell repertoires of some 700 subjects were profiled by immunosequencing and related to cytomegalovirus serostatus. A separate validation cohort of over 95 different subjects was used in addition to the 666-subject first cohort. High-throughput TCR immunosequencing, statistical association of individual TCRs with disease status, and machine learning were combined to predict cytomegalovirus infection status. A later analysis re-examined previously published TCR beta repertoires from roughly 650 donors and added high-resolution HLA genotyping to investigate patterns of TCR occurrence. Rather than using new phenotypic data, the later analysis identified candidate immune exposures from TCR beta sequences and from how often those sequences occurred across donors. To decide whether each TCR beta V gene segment behaved as functional or pseudogenic, an earlier analysis of 587 of the donors relied on high-throughput TCR beta sequencing. Alongside the repertoire data, information on donor age, sex, ethnicity and CMV serostatus was compiled. In a later genetic analysis, genome-wide SNP genotypes for about 60% of the 666 donors were used, and that subset was treated as a discovery cohort. All discovery cohort repertoires had been generated on a single sequencing platform. Class I and class II HLA loci were covered by the typing at four-digit resolution. The number of donors typed differed by locus, with about 629-640 for A, B, C, DRB1 and DQB1, around 500 for DQA1, over 600 for DPA1, and around 450 for DPB1. Roughly five DR-DQ haplotypes were handled as single units for association and clustering, since linkage in the cohort was strong. Across 300 to 400 genotyped donors of the cohort, an average of roughly 250,000 unique TCR beta nucleotide sequences per donor were sequenced, and approximately 17% of those sequences were non-productive.

The cohort consisted of some 730 healthy bone marrow donors. Cohort members were all nominally healthy when sampled, although unrecorded immune exposures were likely present. The donor tested CMV seronegative and was one of the 352 seronegative cohort members. A peripheral blood sample was provided by each donor, and peripheral blood mononuclear cells were used for TCR beta sequencing. The Qiagen DNeasy Blood Extraction Kit was used to extract genomic DNA from the blood cell samples. Note on this clone: Its cognate antigen has yet to be identified. The input lacks base qualities; no much larger clone sits a single base away.

In the germline V gene (reference sequence), CDR1 corresponds to LNHDA and CDR2 to SQIVND. The V end gives up 6 bases and the J end 8 bases, leaving 7 bases in the junction not matched to a gene. Counted from cysteine to phenylalanine, this CDR3 has 13 amino acids. The retained sequence is limited to the CDR3, 39 bases, with the frame set at the first base. Library preparation used the immunoSEQ multiplex PCR assay. The multiplex PCR relied on a mix of 60 forward primers for TCR Vbeta segments and 13 reverse primers for TCR Jbeta segments. Amplification of the CDR3 region of rearranged TCR beta genes was performed with a multiplex PCR assay on genomic DNA. The Illumina HiSeq System was used to sequence the amplified TCR beta libraries as 87-base-pair reads. On the authors' methods: A later analysis tallied about 77 million unique TCR beta chains across the 600 to 700 repertoires, and approximately 12 million of those chains were shared by two or more donors. A nearest-neighbor algorithm error-corrected the raw reads and collapsed the reads into unique sequences, merging closely related sequences to remove PCR and sequencing errors. CDR3 sequences were aligned to IMGT reference sequences to assign V, D and J gene segments. For a sequence to be retained, at least a six-nucleotide match to both a V gene segment and a J gene segment was required. A rearrangement counted as productive if the CDR3 had no stop codons and remained in frame with V and J, and every other rearrangement counted as non-productive. CDR3 was defined according to IMGT convention as the region running from the second conserved V-encoded cysteine to the conserved J-encoded phenylalanine. The earlier analysis of 587 of the donors excluded any sequence lacking an unambiguous match to a single V gene segment. An earlier analysis of 550 to 650 of the donors classified V segments as functional when productive rearrangements were above 56.7% and as segregating when the standard deviation between donors was above 5%. A statistical classification framework was developed to diagnose cytomegalovirus status using the catalog of TCR beta chain sequences. A later analysis assigned V and J genes by comparing TCR nucleotide sequences with IMGT/GENE-DB human TR gene sequences. A later analysis assigned CDR3 sequences and most-parsimonious VDJ recombination scenarios with the TCRdist pipeline. In a later analysis, each TCR beta chain was defined by its CDR3 amino acid sequence together with its V-gene family, and reads without a unique V-gene family were excluded. To address suspected cross-contamination and a sequencing artifact, a later analysis removed 592 highly shared, low-generation-probability nucleotide sequences. In a later analysis, a clonal expansion index was calculated for each public chain from normalized within-repertoire ranks of inferred template counts. In a later analysis, generation probabilities were computed using a VDJ recombination model fitted to out-of-frame rearrangements, and the results were checked against IGoR. In a later analysis, TCR-TCR, TCR-HLA and TCR-CMV co-occurrence was scored with hypergeometric tests, and a repertoire-size bias correction was applied to TCR pairs. A later analysis estimated false discovery rates by permuting HLA or CMV assignments 20 times. In a later analysis, co-occurring TCRs were grouped using DBSCAN, and TCRdist sequence similarity was added for clustering within HLA-allele-positive subsets. For co-occurrence clustering, repertoires with fewer than 30,000 or more than 120,000 public chains were excluded, along with five repertoires with anomalous nucleotide sharing. This immuneACCESS table, as held by TCRdb, lists in-frame sequences with V and J called but not all clones. Of the missing ones, under half trace to an unresolved V gene in checked studies; the others have no known cause. The DNA was the basis for D and trimming; V, J and clone size are from that table. In all, the sample holds about 190,000 clones, and roughly three quarters of those were seen once. The biggest ten clones account for 1.6% of the sample.

Beyond this particular receptor, the publication reports: In a later analysis, HLA-associated TCR beta chains showed more clonal expansion and lower generation probabilities than non-associated chains that were equally common. Compared with the roughly 600-donor mean, donors in an Asian-associated ancestry cluster had fewer N-insertions in productive TCRs, according to a later genetic analysis. A later analysis found that TCR association rates varied across HLA loci, with DRB1 alleles showing the most associated TCRs and HLA-C alleles the fewest. A cluster of highly shared sequence variants was judged likely to be a technical artifact of the sequencing pipeline. Most TCR sequences were seen in very few donors, while some public TCRs were found in many individuals. A further reported finding was that TCR beta sequences accurately predicted the HLA-A and HLA-B alleles for most subjects in the first cohort. Because the 87-base-pair reads could not distinguish some IMGT-functional V segments, including TRBV6-2 and TRBV6-3, those segments were excluded. V-gene and J-gene trimming of TCR beta chains was associated with a missense DCLRE1C variant in a later genetic analysis, and the association was replicated in an independent cohort. Because HLA typing was unavailable for some donors at each locus, only the typed subset was used in association tests. In vitro tests confirmed that a few of the cytomegalovirus-associated TCR beta chains recognize cytomegalovirus antigens. This cohort had only TCR beta chains sequenced, and the lack of alpha or paired-chain data limited which features could be detected. The authors suggested that the approach could potentially be generalized to other disease states and immunological phenotypes. Most CMV-associated TCR beta chains appeared to be HLA-restricted in a later analysis, and the HLA associations seemed to be driven largely by CMV exposure. For the cohort, immune exposure information was limited to CMV serostatus. When HLA alleles, especially DR and DQ, strongly co-occurred, attributing TCR associations to individual alleles was difficult. A total of some 180 TCR beta chains were listed by the study as associated with cytomegalovirus. Several of the top co-occurrence clusters appeared to be linked to parvovirus B19, influenza, CMV and Epstein-Barr virus, according to a later analysis. An earlier analysis of approximately 540 of the donors showed that most TCR beta V segments appeared in productive rearrangements either about 90% or about 30% of the time, which broadly matched IMGT annotations. Presence/absence analyses assumed roughly uniform sequencing depth across donors, an assumption that may not hold. At a false discovery rate of 0.05, a later analysis linked roughly 17,000 TCR beta sequences to specific HLA alleles. The classifier was reported to diagnose cytomegalovirus status with high specificity and sensitivity in both the original and validation cohorts. Because counts were too low, approximately 15 rarely observed V segments, including chromosome 9 orphons, were excluded from the earlier analysis of 500 to 700 of the donors. Correlated functional status among segregating V segments might be attributable to linkage disequilibrium, but an unknown experimental factor could not be ruled out.

The receptor was isolated from a woman in her forties or fifties in good health and CMV-seronegative. Here the chain combines TRBV19 and TRBJ1-3, and TRBD1 aligns with 7 junction nucleotides. Sequencing was performed on PBMCs. The DNA sequence reads TGTGCCAGTAGCCGGGACAGCGAGTACACCATATATTTT. The translation is CASSRDSEYTIYF.